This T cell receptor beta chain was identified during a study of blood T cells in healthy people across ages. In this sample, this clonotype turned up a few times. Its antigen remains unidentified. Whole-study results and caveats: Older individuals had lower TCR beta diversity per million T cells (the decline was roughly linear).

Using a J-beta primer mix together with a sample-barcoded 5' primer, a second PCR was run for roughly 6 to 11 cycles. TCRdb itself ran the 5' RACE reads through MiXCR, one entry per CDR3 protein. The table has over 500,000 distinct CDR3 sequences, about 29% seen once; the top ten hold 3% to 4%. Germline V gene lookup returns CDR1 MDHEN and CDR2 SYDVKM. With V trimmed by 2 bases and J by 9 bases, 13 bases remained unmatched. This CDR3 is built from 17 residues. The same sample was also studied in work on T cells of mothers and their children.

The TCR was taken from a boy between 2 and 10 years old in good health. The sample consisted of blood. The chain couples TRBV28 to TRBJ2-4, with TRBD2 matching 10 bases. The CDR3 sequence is CASSLMPKAGGPAIQYF. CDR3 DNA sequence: TGTGCCAGCAGTTTAATGCCGAAAGCGGGAGGGCCGGCCATTCAGTACTTC.